One and the same sample provided the 26 T cell receptor beta chains below, sequenced in a study of OX40 agonist ivuxolimab in advanced cancers. TCRdb's table, derived via immunoSEQ multiplex PCR, lists solely in-frame clones and lacks some. This sample has roughly 80,000 clones, with 86% found just once. Sequencing used CD4+ or CD8+ T cells sorted from blood, obtained in a trial of the OX40 agonist ivuxolimab. The receptor set was obtained from an adult with an advanced solid tumor such as melanoma, head and neck, liver or kidney cancer.

The count of this clone is one. This rearrangement joins TRBV9 to TRBJ2-7; 8 bases fit TRBD2. The ends lost 4 bases at V and 2 bases at J; junction bases unmatched: 8. CDR1 is SGDLS, CDR2 YYNGEE, per germline. The CDR3 is 15 residues long. The CDR3 DNA sequence: TGTGCCAGCAGCTCAGACGTAGCGGGACCCTACGAGCAGTACTTC. Its translation: CASSSDVAGPYEQYF.

This sequence joins TRBV30 and TRBJ1-1; 7 bases match TRBD1. This CDR3 has 12 residues. Per the germline V gene, CDR1 is GTSNPN and CDR2 is SVGIG (reference sequence). Trimming at V came to 2 bases and at J to 10 bases, leaving 7 bases not matched to a gene. The CDR3 DNA is TGTGCCTGGAGTCTCAACCGGGACAGAGCTTTCTTT. The encoded protein is CAWSLNRDRAFF.

This sequence joins TRBV20-1 and TRBJ1-5, with D unresolved. The V end was cut by 0 bases, the J end by 6 bases, with 3 bases between. The CDR3 consists of 11 residues. The germline gives CDR1 DFQATT, CDR2 SNEGSKA (reference sequence). CDR3 sequence (DNA): TGCAGTGCTAGAGATATTCAGCCCCAGCATTTT. Translating gives CSARDIQPQHF.

The V gene is TRBV7-9, the J gene TRBJ2-7; TRBD2 agrees at 8 bases. The germline CDR1 and CDR2 sequences are SEHNR and FQNEAQ (reference sequence). This CDR3 has 14 residues. Losses at the gene ends were 5 bases for V and 4 bases for J; bases not matched to a gene: 7. CDR3 amino acids: CASSPGRGGYEQYF. CDR3 DNA sequence: TGTGCCAGCAGCCCCGGGCGCGGGGGGTACGAGCAGTACTTC.

The chain is built from TRBV5-1 and TRBJ2-7; D may correspond to TRBD1 or TRBD2 (5 bases each). The V end was cut by 0 bases, the J end by 3 bases, with 13 bases between. Germline CDR1 is SGHRS and CDR2 is YFSETQ. The CDR3 covers 15 residues. CDR3 amino acids: CASSLDQPGRYEQYF. The CDR3 DNA reads as TGCGCCAGCAGCTTGGATCAACCGGGACGCTACGAGCAGTACTTC.

V gene TRBV19 combines with J gene TRBJ2-2; D is possibly TRBD2 (5 bases). Trimming pared 4 bases from V and 5 bases from J, leaving 14 bases between. Germline V gene sequence: CDR1 LNHDA, CDR2 SQIVND (reference sequence). This CDR3 region has 15 residues. The CDR3 protein is CASSKSRVRTGELFF. For the CDR3, the DNA is TGTGCCAGTAGTAAATCGCGGGTGAGGACCGGGGAGCTGTTTTTT.

The CDR3 DNA reads TGTGCCAGCAGCTTAGGACGCTATGGCTACACCTTC. Amino acid sequence: CASSLGRYGYTF. The chain combines TRBV7-3 with TRBJ1-2; unclear D gene. The V gene's germline CDR1 is SGHTA and CDR2 FQGTGA. This CDR3 spans 12 amino acids. The V and J ends lost 2 bases and 4 bases respectively, with 5 bases between them.

The CDR3 sequence is CASSQQGTNEQFF. DNA for the CDR3: TGTGCCAGCTCACAACAGGGGACCAATGAGCAGTTCTTC. The rearrangement uses TRBV18 and TRBJ2-1; TRBD1 agrees at 7 bases. The V gene's germline CDR1 is KGHSH and CDR2 LQKENI. V shed 4 bases and J 6 bases; nucleotides not matched to a gene: 3. The CDR3 length is 13 residues.

This chain uses TRBV6-4 with TRBJ2-1; 8 bases are a match to TRBD1. V dropped 7 bases and J dropped 9; count of bases not matched to a gene: 11. The germline V gene encodes CDR1 MRHNA and CDR2 SNTAGT. The CDR3 covers 14 residues. The CDR3 here is CASNDRGEATEQFF. The CDR3 nucleotides are TGTGCCAGCAACGACAGGGGCGAGGCAACTGAGCAGTTCTTC.

The rearrangement joins TRBV5-4 to TRBJ2-1; 10 bases fit TRBD2. This CDR3 contains 17 residues. Per the germline V gene, CDR1 is SGHNT and CDR2 is YYREEE (reference sequence). V lost 0 bases, J lost 7 bases, and 10 bases stayed unmatched. In nucleotides, the CDR3 is TGTGCCAGCAGCTTGGCCAGGAGGCTAGCGGGAGATAATGAGCAGTTCTTC. The encoded protein is CASSLARRLAGDNEQFF.

The chain couples TRBV6-6 to TRBJ2-7; 9 positions agree with TRBD1. CDR1 and CDR2 (germline): MNHNY, SVGAGI (reference sequence). V dropped 2 bases and J dropped 6; count of bases not matched to a gene: 8. CDR3 length equals 15 residues. The CDR3 DNA is TGTGCCAGCAGTTACACCGGACAGGGGATCGGCGAGCAGTACTTC. Amino acid sequence: CASSYTGQGIGEQYF.

The chain is built from TRBV6-6 and TRBJ1-6; 7 bases fit TRBD1. V shed 10 bases and J 8 bases; nucleotides not matched to a gene: 8. The CDR3 totals 13 residues. Germline CDR1 is MNHNY and CDR2 is SVGAGI (reference sequence). DNA for the CDR3: TGTGCCATCACCGGACAGGTTGATTCACCCCTCCACTTT. This gives the protein CAITGQVDSPLHF.

In regard to this clone: Other nucleotide sequences in the sample specify the same CDR3. The chain links TRBV29-1 to TRBJ2-6, with D hard to call. V was cut by 6 bases and J by 0 bases, with 6 bases left in between. The germline gives CDR1 SQVTM, CDR2 ANQGSEA. CDR3 size: 13 residues. The CDR3 here is CSVSSSGANVLTF. Here the CDR3 DNA reads TGCAGCGTCTCAAGCTCTGGGGCCAACGTCCTGACTTTC.

J is TRBJ2-3 and V is TRBV12-5; TRBD2 might be the D (5 bases). In germline, CDR1 is LGHNT, CDR2 FRNRAP. The CDR3 has 15 residues. Trimming took off 3 bases at V and 2 bases at J, with 12 bases between the two ends. The CDR3 coding sequence is TGTGCTAGTGGTTTCCTTGCGGGTCCCACAGATACGCAGTATTTT. Residues: CASGFLAGPTDTQYF.

The chain is built from TRBV30 and TRBJ2-5; 7 nucleotides agree with TRBD2. V gave up 5 bases and J gave up 4 bases; unmatched junction bases: 10. The germline V gene encodes CDR1 GTSNPN and CDR2 SVGIG (reference sequence). CDR3 length: 14 residues. CDR3 nucleotide sequence: TGTGCCTGGGAGCGTACTAGCGCAAGAGAGACCCAGTACTTC. Translation gives CAWERTSARETQYF.

This sequence joins TRBV6-5 and TRBJ1-1; no definite D call. Germline CDR1 reads MNHEY; CDR2 reads SVGAGI. Trimming took 2 bases from V and 0 from J, leaving 1 base between them. This CDR3 has 12 residues. The CDR3 DNA reads TGTGCCAGCAGTTACATGAACACTGAAGCTTTCTTT. Its translation: CASSYMNTEAFF.

This clone was counted between two and nine times. CDR3 sequence: CASTRRQGDQPQHF. The CDR3 bases are TGTGCCAGCACTCGACGACAGGGGGATCAGCCCCAGCATTTT. This chain uses TRBV6-1 with TRBJ1-5; 9 bases align to TRBD1. V dropped 7 bases and J dropped 5; count of bases not matched to a gene: 6. The germline V gene encodes CDR1 MNHNS and CDR2 SASEGT. The CDR3 spans 14 residues.

CDR3: CASSPRRGQGEQYF. The CDR3 DNA follows: TGTGCCAGCAGTCCCCGCCGGGGGCAAGGCGAGCAGTACTTC. The genes are TRBV6-1 and TRBJ2-5; either TRBD1 or TRBD2 may supply D (6 bases each). Matching the DNA end better, TRBJ2-7 makes the J call doubtful. Germline V lookup: CDR1 MNHNS, CDR2 SASEGT. The CDR3 has 14 amino acids.

V is TRBV29-1 and J is TRBJ1-3; D ambiguous. This CDR3 has 12 amino acids. The V and J ends lost 4 bases and 0 bases respectively, with 4 bases between them. Germline V gene data show CDR1 as SQVTM and CDR2 as ANQGSEA. The CDR3 coding sequence is TGCAGCGTTGGGATCTCTGGAAACACCATATATTTT. This codes for CSVGISGNTIYF.

The chain joins TRBV5-8 to TRBJ2-3; D gene uncertain. The germline gives CDR1 SGHTS, CDR2 YDEGEE. Trimming cost V 0 bases and J 5 bases, with 4 bases left between them. The CDR3 extends over 12 amino acids. CDR3 in amino acids: CASSLVQDTQYF. The CDR3 bases are TGTGCCAGCAGCTTGGTTCAAGATACGCAGTATTTT. Full variable domain (missing parts from reference TRBV5-8 and TRBJ2-3): EAGVTQSPTHLIKTRGQQATLRCSPISGHTSVYWYQQALGLGLQFLLWYDEGEERNRGNFPPRFSGRQFPNYSSELNVNALELEDSALYLCASSLVQDTQYFGPGTRLTVL.

This chain links TRBV4-2 with TRBJ1-5; tentatively, D is TRBD1 (5 bases). The CDR3 runs to 15 residues. Trimming pared 1 base from V and 4 bases from J, leaving 11 bases between. Germline-derived CDR1 and CDR2 are LGHNA and YNFKEQ. DNA of the CDR3: TGTGCCAGCAGCCAAGGGGGCCGAACAAATCAGCCCCAGCATTTT. Translation gives CASSQGGRTNQPQHF.

The chain has TRBV6-4 and TRBJ2-3, with 10 bases aligning to TRBD2. V was clipped by 9 bases and J by 2 bases; unmatched bases: 5. Germline CDR1 reads MRHNA; CDR2 reads SNTAGT. This CDR3 comprises 14 residues. Written as DNA, the CDR3 is TGTGCCAGTAGGCTAGCGGGGGACACAGATACGCAGTATTTT. This encodes CASRLAGDTDTQYF.

V usage is TRBV6-6 and J usage is TRBJ1-4; the D gene is possibly TRBD1 (5 bases). Germline lookup yields CDR1 MNHNY and CDR2 SVGAGI (reference sequence). The V end lost 10 bases, the J end lost 0 bases, and 15 bases lay between the germline ends. This CDR3 is built from 15 residues. For the CDR3, the DNA is TGTGCCACCTCAAGGGGCGGTGCAACTAATGAAAAACTGTTTTTT. Its translation: CATSRGGATNEKLFF.

This sequence joins TRBV29-1 and TRBJ2-7, with D tentatively TRBD2 (7 bases). CDR3 length equals 12 residues. Trimming took off 7 bases at V and 2 bases at J, with 12 bases between the two ends. Germline V lookup: CDR1 SQVTM, CDR2 ANQGSEA. This CDR3 is CSAKGGAYEQYF. The CDR3 coding sequence is TGCAGCGCCAAGGGGGGGGCCTACGAGCAGTACTTC.

The V and J genes are TRBV28 and TRBJ1-1, with D maybe TRBD1 (6 bases). The germline V gene encodes CDR1 MDHEN and CDR2 SYDVKM. The CDR3 loop spans 13 amino acids. The germline V and J ends were trimmed by 4 bases and 4 bases, with 10 bases remaining between them. The CDR3 DNA follows: TGTGCCAGCAGTTCCAGGGGTGGCACTGAAGCTTTCTTT. Its protein product is CASSSRGGTEAFF. Combining the CDR3 with reference TRBV28 and TRBJ1-1 gives the whole variable domain DVKVTQSSRYLVKRTGEKVFLECVQDMDHENMFWYRQDPGLGLRLIYFSYDVKMKEKGDIPEGYSVSREKKERFSLILESASTNQTSMYLCASSSRGGTEAFFGQGTRLTVV.

The V and J genes are TRBV6-1 and TRBJ1-5, with 9 bases aligning to TRBD1. V was clipped by 5 bases and J by 7 bases; unmatched bases: 9. Germline V gene data show CDR1 as MNHNS and CDR2 as SASEGT. The CDR3 has 15 amino acids. CDR3 sequence reads: CASSTTGGARQPQHF. CDR3 in DNA: TGTGCCAGCAGTACTACAGGGGGCGCGAGGCAGCCCCAGCATTTT.